The 29 T cell receptor beta chains given below trace back to one sample, sequenced in a study of technical replicates of blood from several donors. Profiled with immunoSEQ multiplex PCR; TCRdb holds only in-frame clones, not every one. The data hold tens of thousands of clones, with 95% to 98% observed a single time. Sequenced input: T cells isolated from PBMCs. All receptors derive from a human donor in good health.

The rearrangement uses TRBV11-2 and TRBJ2-1, with 10 bases aligning to TRBD2. After removal of 5 bases from V and 6 bases from J, the junction contained 10 bases not matched to a gene. Germline CDR1 SGHAT, CDR2 FQNNGV. CDR3 length: 16 residues. As DNA, the CDR3 is TGTGCCAGCAGCCTCCGGGGTAGCGGGAGGTTCAATGAGCAGTTCTTC. Amino acid sequence: CASSLRGSGRFNEQFF.

J is TRBJ2-2 and V is TRBV5-1; 11 bases map to TRBD2. The germline CDR1 and CDR2 sequences are SGHRS and YFSETQ. The CDR3 has 17 amino acids. The V segment lost 0 bases and the J segment 1 base; nucleotides outside the gene matches: 2. The CDR3 DNA follows: TGCGCCAGCAGCTTGGCTAGCGGGAGGCTGAACACCGGGGAGCTGTTTTTT. Translating gives CASSLASGRLNTGELFF. The complete variable domain, with remaining parts taken from reference TRBV5-1 and TRBJ2-2, reads KAGVTQTPRYLIKTRGQQVTLSCSPISGHRSVSWYQQTPGQGLQFLFEYFSETQRNKGNFPGRFSGRQFSNSRSEMNVSTLELGDSALYLCASSLASGRLNTGELFFGEGSRLTVL.

The genes are TRBV19 and TRBJ1-1, with D uncertain. The length of the CDR3 is 17 residues. Germline V gene sequence: CDR1 LNHDA, CDR2 SQIVND (reference sequence). V was cut by 0 bases and J by 0 bases, with 14 bases left in between. The CDR3 DNA follows: TGTGCCAGTAGTATAGACAGAGAGGGAATGGTGAACACTGAAGCTTTCTTT. Encoded protein: CASSIDREGMVNTEAFF.

The rearrangement uses TRBV28 and TRBJ2-7; 7 bases are a match to TRBD2. This CDR3 has 16 amino acids. Trimming cost V 6 bases and J 0 bases; bases outside gene matches: 11. Germline V gene lookup returns CDR1 MDHEN and CDR2 SYDVKM. The CDR3 spells CASRVTGGPSSYEQYF. CDR3 coding DNA: TGTGCCAGCAGGGTAACGGGAGGCCCGTCCTCCTACGAGCAGTACTTC.

The chain uses TRBV15 and TRBJ2-2; no definite D call. The CDR3 contains 14 residues. CDR1 is LNHNV, CDR2 YYDKDF, per germline (reference sequence). V lost 8 bases to trimming and J lost 4 bases, with 14 bases between them. CDR3 in DNA: TGTGCCACCCGAGTCCACCGGAGCACCGGGGAGCTGTTTTTT. This gives the protein CATRVHRSTGELFF.

J is TRBJ2-3 and V is TRBV9, with 7 bases that match TRBD1. The CDR3 sequence is 14 residues long. Germline V lookup: CDR1 SGDLS, CDR2 YYNGEE. The trim removed 3 bases at V and 4 bases at J, leaving 5 bases unmatched. This CDR3 reads CASSERQGADTQYF. The CDR3 DNA reads TGTGCCAGCAGCGAACGACAGGGCGCAGATACGCAGTATTTT.

The V gene is TRBV28, the J gene TRBJ2-7; 11 bases map to TRBD1. In germline, CDR1 is MDHEN, CDR2 SYDVKM. V trimming: 4 bases; J trimming: 5 bases; junction bases outside the gene matches: 10. The CDR3 extends over 16 amino acids. The DNA for the CDR3 is TGTGCCAGCAGTTCGTTAGGACAGGGGGCTCGACACGAGCAGTACTTC. Encoded protein: CASSSLGQGARHEQYF.

The rearrangement joins TRBV6-6 to TRBJ1-1; D gene uncertain. V lost 0 bases, J lost 3 bases, and 11 bases lay in between. From germline, CDR1 is MNHNY and CDR2 SVGAGI (reference sequence). CDR3 length equals 15 residues. CDR3 bases: TGTGCCAGCAGTTACTCGACCGGGATAGACACTGAAGCTTTCTTT. Its translation is CASSYSTGIDTEAFF.

This clone showed up just once. The rearrangement links TRBV4-3 to TRBJ2-7, with 9 bases identical to TRBD1. The V gene end was trimmed by 1 base and the J gene end by 4 bases; junction bases not matched to a gene: 5. The V gene's germline CDR1 is LGHNA and CDR2 YSLEER. The CDR3 is 15 amino acids. This chain's CDR3 is CASSQAGTGTYEQYF. CDR3 nucleotides: TGCGCCAGCAGCCAAGCCGGGACAGGGACTTACGAGCAGTACTTC.

The rearrangement joins TRBV6-6 to TRBJ2-1; 7 nucleotides agree with TRBD1. The junction had 9 bases not matched to a gene; V was cut back by 3 bases and J by 7 bases. Germline loops: CDR1 MNHNY, CDR2 SVGAGI (reference sequence). This CDR3 is built from 15 residues. Here the CDR3 reads CASSYIQGEINEQFF. CDR3 in DNA: TGTGCCAGCAGTTATATTCAGGGGGAGATAAATGAGCAGTTCTTC.

The chain has TRBV28 and TRBJ2-7, with D possibly matching TRBD1 (6 bases). V was clipped by 6 bases and J by 0 bases, with 9 bases between them. This CDR3 comprises 13 residues. Germline V CDR1 and CDR2: MDHEN, SYDVKM. The CDR3 region is CASSGTFSYEQYF. The CDR3 DNA is TGTGCCAGCAGCGGGACATTCTCCTACGAGCAGTACTTC.

V and J are TRBV6-5 and TRBJ2-7, with 10 bases matching TRBD2. CDR1 and CDR2 (germline): MNHEY, SVGAGI. V dropped 6 bases and J dropped 1; count of bases not matched to a gene: 6. The CDR3 consists of 15 residues. The CDR3 loop is CASSPGLARSYEQYF. Written as DNA, the CDR3 is TGTGCCAGCAGCCCGGGACTAGCGCGATCCTACGAGCAGTACTTC.

The chain links TRBV28 to TRBJ1-5; TRBD1 might be the D (6 bases). CDR3 length: 14 residues. Germline CDR1 is MDHEN and CDR2 is SYDVKM. Deletions cut 4 bases from V and 5 bases from J, with 12 bases between. The CDR3 DNA sequence: TGTGCCAGCAGTTCGGACAGCCTCCATCAGCCCCAGCATTTT. Translation: CASSSDSLHQPQHF.

The chain couples TRBV28 to TRBJ2-2; 8 bases fit TRBD2. This CDR3 contains 19 residues. J was trimmed by 3 bases and V by 6 bases; bases with no gene match: 18. CDR1 MDHEN and CDR2 SYDVKM come from the germline V gene. The CDR3 protein is CASSQTGLAWGRDTGELFF. In nucleotides, the CDR3 is TGTGCCAGCAGCCAAACAGGACTAGCTTGGGGTAGAGACACCGGGGAGCTGTTTTTT. The whole variable domain, filled in from reference TRBV28 and TRBJ2-2, reads DVKVTQSSRYLVKRTGEKVFLECVQDMDHENMFWYRQDPGLGLRLIYFSYDVKMKEKGDIPEGYSVSREKKERFSLILESASTNQTSMYLCASSQTGLAWGRDTGELFFGEGSRLTVL.

The chain is built from TRBV30 and TRBJ2-6; TRBD1 matches 7 bases. The CDR3 spans 14 residues. Germline V lookup: CDR1 GTSNPN, CDR2 SVGIG (reference sequence). V dropped 4 bases and J dropped 1; count of bases not matched to a gene: 1. The CDR3 nucleotides are TGTGCCTGGACAGGGGGATCTGGGGCCAACGTCCTGACTTTC. Translation: CAWTGGSGANVLTF.

The chain has TRBV10-3 and TRBJ1-5, with D unclear. V lost 2 bases and J 4 bases, leaving 9 bases between the germline ends. The germline V gene has CDR1 ENHRY and CDR2 SYGVKD. The CDR3 extends over 14 amino acids. The CDR3 DNA follows: TGTGCCATCAGTGAGGATGGTAGAAATCAGCCCCAGCATTTT. Encoded protein: CAISEDGRNQPQHF.

The chain couples TRBV19 to TRBJ2-1; 15 bases are shared with TRBD2. The germline gives CDR1 LNHDA, CDR2 SQIVND (reference sequence). This CDR3 region has 15 residues. J lost 9 bases, V lost 4 bases, and 4 bases had no gene match. The CDR3 here is CASSKGTSGRSEQFF. The CDR3 DNA reads TGTGCCAGTAGTAAGGGGACTAGCGGGAGGTCTGAGCAGTTCTTC.

V and J are TRBV6-5 and TRBJ2-7, with 10 nucleotides matching TRBD2. The CDR3 has 15 amino acids. Germline V gene sequence: CDR1 MNHEY, CDR2 SVGAGI. V shed 2 bases and J 4 bases; nucleotides not matched to a gene: 5. The CDR3 spells CASSYRLAGYYEQYF. CDR3 sequence (DNA): TGTGCCAGCAGTTACCGACTAGCGGGTTATTACGAGCAGTACTTC.

This rearrangement joins TRBV18 to TRBJ2-7; TRBD2 aligns across 13 bases. V shed 5 bases and J 0 bases; nucleotides not matched to a gene: 4. This CDR3 comprises 16 residues. Germline CDR1 reads KGHSH; CDR2 reads LQKENI. CDR3 amino acids: CASSEGLAGLSYEQYF. CDR3 DNA sequence: TGTGCCAGCTCAGAGGGACTAGCGGGACTCTCCTACGAGCAGTACTTC.

This sequence joins TRBV6-5 and TRBJ2-1; TRBD2 aligns across 12 bases. With V trimmed by 7 bases and J by 7 bases, 8 bases remained unmatched. Germline V gene data show CDR1 as MNHEY and CDR2 as SVGAGI. The length of the CDR3 is 15 residues. For the CDR3, the DNA is TGTGCCAGCACCGAACTAGCGGGAGGAGAGAATGAGCAGTTCTTC. Translated, it gives CASTELAGGENEQFF.

This clone occurred once. V usage is TRBV11-2 and J usage is TRBJ2-1; TRBD1 aligns across 7 bases. In germline, CDR1 is SGHAT, CDR2 FQNNGV. V was pared by 5 bases and J by 7 bases, with 8 bases of the junction left unmatched. The CDR3 consists of 14 residues. CDR3 DNA: TGTGCCAGCAGCGTAACCAGACAGGGTAATGAGCAGTTCTTC. This codes for CASSVTRQGNEQFF.

The chain recombines TRBV9 with TRBJ1-2; D gene uncertain. CDR3 length equals 13 residues. V was clipped by 0 bases and J by 8 bases, with 11 bases between them. In germline, CDR1 is SGDLS, CDR2 YYNGEE. CDR3 in DNA: TGTGCCAGCAGCGTAGAACAGTACTCCGGCTACACCTTC. It translates to CASSVEQYSGYTF.

V and J are TRBV7-9 and TRBJ1-2, with no clear D. Germline lookup yields CDR1 SEHNR and CDR2 FQNEAQ (reference sequence). Between the trimmed V and J ends, which lost 1 base and 3 bases, there was a span of 12 bases. The CDR3 has 15 amino acids. CDR3 protein: CASSLGRGGDYGYTF. DNA of the CDR3: TGTGCCAGCAGCTTAGGTCGGGGAGGAGACTATGGCTACACCTTC.

The rearrangement uses TRBV27 and TRBJ1-1, with 9 bases identical to TRBD1. Germline V gives CDR1 MNHEY, CDR2 SMNVEV (reference sequence). The CDR3 sequence is 14 residues long. V was clipped by 4 bases and J by 4 bases; unmatched bases: 4. The CDR3 loop is CASSWDREVTEAFF. The CDR3 nucleotides are TGTGCCAGCAGTTGGGACAGGGAGGTCACTGAAGCTTTCTTT.

This chain connects TRBV4-1 to TRBJ2-1, with 7 positions matching TRBD2. The V segment lost 1 base and the J segment 5 bases; nucleotides outside the gene matches: 5. The length of the CDR3 is 15 residues. In germline, CDR1 is MGHRA, CDR2 YSYEKL. The CDR3 region is CASSQGTRTHNEQFF. In nucleotides, the CDR3 is TGCGCCAGCAGCCAAGGGACTAGAACCCACAATGAGCAGTTCTTC.

The count of this clone is one. The chain links TRBV6-1 to TRBJ2-5; 7 bases match TRBD2. The CDR3 covers 14 residues. The germline V gene encodes CDR1 MNHNS and CDR2 SASEGT. The J segment lost 5 bases and the V segment lost 1 base, leaving 4 bases of the junction unmatched. The CDR3 reads CASSEGGGPETQYF. The CDR3 nucleotides read TGTGCCAGCAGTGAAGGGGGAGGGCCCGAGACCCAGTACTTC.

The chain is built from TRBV7-6 and TRBJ2-7; D unresolved. Germline lookup yields CDR1 SGHVS and CDR2 FNYEAQ. The CDR3 is made up of 15 amino acids. The V end lost 5 bases, the J end lost 0 bases, and 14 bases lay between the germline ends. CDR3 sequence: CASSLNSDISYEQYF. CDR3 nucleotide sequence: TGTGCCAGCAGCCTCAACTCTGACATCTCCTACGAGCAGTACTTC. Looking up the rest from reference TRBV7-6 and TRBJ2-7 gives the full variable domain: GAGVSQSPRYKVTKRGQDVALRCDPISGHVSLYWYRQALGQGPEFLTYFNYEAQQDKSGLPNDRFSAERPEGSISTLTIQRTEQRDSAMYRCASSLNSDISYEQYFGPGTRLTVT.

This chain links TRBV10-1 with TRBJ2-7, with D tentatively TRBD1 (6 bases). This CDR3 contains 13 residues. Trimming stripped 4 bases from V and 6 bases from J, with 13 bases between. CDR1 is WNHNN, CDR2 SYGVQD, per germline (reference sequence). The CDR3: CASSVPGAGEQYF. For the CDR3, the DNA is TGCGCCAGCAGTGTCCCAGGGGCGGGCGAGCAGTACTTC.

This chain joins TRBV27 and TRBJ2-7, with TRBD1 identical over 10 bases. This CDR3 region has 14 residues. The ends lost 7 bases at V and 2 bases at J; junction bases unmatched: 5. Germline CDR1 is MNHEY and CDR2 is SMNVEV (reference sequence). The CDR3, as DNA: TGTGCCAGCAAGAGGACAGGGGGAACCTACGAGCAGTACTTC. Amino acid sequence: CASKRTGGTYEQYF.